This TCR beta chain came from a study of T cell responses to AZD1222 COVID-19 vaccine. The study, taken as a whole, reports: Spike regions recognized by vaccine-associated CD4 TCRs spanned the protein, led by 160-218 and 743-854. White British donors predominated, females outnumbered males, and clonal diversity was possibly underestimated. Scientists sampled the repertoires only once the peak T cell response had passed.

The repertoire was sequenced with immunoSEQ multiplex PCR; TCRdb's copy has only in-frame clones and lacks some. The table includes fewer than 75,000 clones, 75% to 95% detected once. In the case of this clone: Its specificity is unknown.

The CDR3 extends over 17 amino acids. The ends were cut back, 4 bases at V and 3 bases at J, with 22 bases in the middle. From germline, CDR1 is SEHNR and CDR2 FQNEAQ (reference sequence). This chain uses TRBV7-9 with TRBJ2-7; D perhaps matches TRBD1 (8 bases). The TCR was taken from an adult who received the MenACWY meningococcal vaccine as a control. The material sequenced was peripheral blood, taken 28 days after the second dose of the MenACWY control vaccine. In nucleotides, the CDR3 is TGTGCCAGCAGCTCCGGGACAGGAGGACTAGTCAACTACGAGCAGTACTTC. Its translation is CASSSGTGGLVNYEQYF.